The clone carrying this T cell receptor (beta chain) appeared once. Its target is not known. Healthy donors had no documented immune events, such as infections, while sampled. Sequencing was performed with immunoSEQ multiplex PCR; in TCRdb, only in-frame clones are kept and a portion is missing. The sample consists of around 130,000 clones, approximately 86% of them appearing once. This CDR3 is 18 amino acids long. J gave up 1 base and V 0 bases, and 6 bases lay outside the gene matches. From germline, CDR1 is SGHTA and CDR2 FQGTGA. These data come from a study of identifying expanded T cells in peripheral blood. General study findings and limits: Technical replicates showed roughly 1.2 changed clones; two weeks roughly 18; four weeks 19. Variance in clone template counts between approximately two-week samples significantly increased with total template count across all healthy donors.

Source material: blood. The clonotype comes from a person between 18 and 75 years old in good health. This rearrangement joins TRBV7-3 to TRBJ2-2, with 9 bases matching TRBD2. Written as DNA, the CDR3 is TGTGCCAGCAGCTTAACGTTCAGACTAGCGGAGAACACCGGGGAGCTGTTTTTT. Protein sequence: CASSLTFRLAENTGELFF.